This T cell receptor (beta chain) was documented in a study of blood T cell repertoires in COVID-19. As for the study in general: The United States, Italy and Spain provided the acute and convalescent COVID-19 samples. Sources were T cells, B-cell-depleted T cells, or PBMCs; the material itself was cDNA or gDNA.

Methods used by the authors: Counts of nucleated cells, estimated from reference gene primer amplification, were obtained. TCRdb keeps only in-frame clones here, not all; method: immunoSEQ multiplex PCR. The V and J calls and the clone size are those of that table, but D and trimming were determined from the DNA. The sample has about 170,000 clones; about four fifths are singletons. The V and J ends lost 5 bases and 6 bases respectively, with 14 bases between them. The CDR3 length is 13 residues. Per germline, CDR1 SGHNT and CDR2 YENEEA. The source material was peripheral blood. The receptor comes from a woman aged 80 or over with active or convalescent COVID-19. The V gene is TRBV11-3, the J gene TRBJ2-7; a possible D gene is TRBD1 (6 bases). CDR3 bases: TGTGCCAGCAGCGCAATACAGGGCGGCGAGCAGTACTTC. This translates into CASSAIQGGEQYF.